This T cell receptor (beta chain) was sequenced for a study of T cell responses to AZD1222 COVID-19 vaccine. Measured with immunoSEQ multiplex PCR; TCRdb has only the in-frame clones, and not every one. The sample carries some 120,000 clones, 91% recorded once. General study findings and limits: Just a handful of people given AZD1222 tested seropositive at baseline.

In the case of this clone: The antigen is undetermined.

Germline V gene data show CDR1 as SGHRS and CDR2 as YFSETQ. After removal of 4 bases from V and 1 base from J, the junction contained 4 bases not matched to a gene. The CDR3 runs to 15 residues. The clonotype originates from an adult in good health. Sequencing used peripheral blood, obtained on day 0 of AZD1222 vaccination. V gene TRBV5-1 combines with J gene TRBJ2-2; 7 bases match TRBD2. CDR3 sequence: CASSIPSGNTGELFF. In DNA, the CDR3 is TGCGCCAGCAGCATACCTAGCGGGAACACCGGGGAGCTGTTTTTT.